The next 13 T cell receptor beta chains were all read from a single sample in a study of cytomegalovirus exposure and HLA in healthy donors. PCR used 60 Vbeta primers and 13 Jbeta primers. Here immunoSEQ multiplex PCR was the method, and the copy in TCRdb shows in-frame clones only, minus some. The data hold over 130,000 clones, with around 65% observed a single time. Material: PBMCs. The receptor set was obtained from a woman aged 60-70 years in good health and CMV-seronegative.

The chain carries TRBV5-4 and TRBJ1-1; 8 bases match TRBD1. Germline values: CDR1 SGHNT, CDR2 YYREEE (reference sequence). The CDR3 contains 13 residues. V shed 4 bases and J 10 bases; nucleotides not matched to a gene: 9. CDR3 region: CASSPTGVGSAFF. CDR3 sequence (DNA): TGTGCCAGCAGCCCGACAGGGGTGGGTTCAGCTTTCTTT.

This clone has more than one count but fewer than ten. The chain couples TRBV29-1 to TRBJ1-2, with 10 nucleotides matching TRBD1. Germline CDR1 SQVTM, CDR2 ANQGSEA. Trimming removed 6 bases from V and 8 bases from J; junction bases left unmatched: 6. This CDR3 contains 12 residues. The CDR3 sequence is CSVRQGAIGYTF. The CDR3 nucleotides are TGCAGCGTCCGACAGGGGGCGATAGGCTACACCTTC.

This clone was counted a few times. The CDR3 region is CAISVGTSGGGTYEQYF. CDR3 DNA: TGTGCCATCAGCGTCGGGACTAGCGGGGGCGGGACCTACGAGCAGTACTTC. This rearrangement joins TRBV10-3 to TRBJ2-7; 14 bases agree with TRBD2. Germline loops: CDR1 ENHRY, CDR2 SYGVKD. Losses at the gene ends were 6 bases for V and 2 bases for J; bases not matched to a gene: 9. The CDR3 has 17 amino acids.

The chain has TRBV5-5 and TRBJ1-2; D gene uncertain. V lost 0 bases and J lost 8, with 8 bases in between. CDR1 is SGHKS, CDR2 YYEKEE, per germline (reference sequence). The length of the CDR3 is 12 residues. The CDR3 reads CASSLAQIGYTF. CDR3 in DNA: TGTGCCAGCAGCTTGGCACAGATCGGCTACACCTTC.

This clone was seen only a few times. The chain employs TRBV6-5 and TRBJ1-1; tentative D call: TRBD1 (6 bases). Germline V gives CDR1 MNHEY, CDR2 SVGAGI. Trimming stripped 9 bases from V and 3 bases from J, with 20 bases between. This CDR3 contains 15 residues. DNA for the CDR3: TGTGCCAGTACAGGGCTAGGCCTAGTAGACACTGAAGCTTTCTTT. Protein: CASTGLGLVDTEAFF.

This chain uses TRBV4-1 with TRBJ1-3; TRBD1 is a possible D gene (6 bases). This CDR3 contains 16 residues. V shed 0 bases and J shed 3 bases, with 12 bases lying between them. The germline V gene has CDR1 MGHRA and CDR2 YSYEKL. The CDR3 nucleotides read TGCGCCAGCAGCCAAGATCCTCAGGGGCTTGGAAACACCATATATTTT. It translates to CASSQDPQGLGNTIYF.

This clone has only a few counts. V and J are TRBV28 and TRBJ2-7, with TRBD1 matching 9 bases. The CDR3 is 14 residues long. J lost 5 bases, V lost 7 bases, and 9 bases had no gene match. The germline V gene has CDR1 MDHEN and CDR2 SYDVKM. The CDR3 nucleotides read TGTGCCAGCATTCGACAGGGGGGAAATAACGAGCAGTACTTC. Translation: CASIRQGGNNEQYF. Using reference TRBV28 and TRBJ2-7 for the parts outside the CDR3, the full variable domain is DVKVTQSSRYLVKRTGEKVFLECVQDMDHENMFWYRQDPGLGLRLIYFSYDVKMKEKGDIPEGYSVSREKKERFSLILESASTNQTSMYLCASIRQGGNNEQYFGPGTRLTVT.

Only a few counts were recorded for this clone. The chain carries TRBV2 and TRBJ2-1, with TRBD2 as a possible D gene (5 bases). The germline V and J ends were trimmed by 6 bases and 5 bases, with 11 bases remaining between them. Germline CDR1 SNHLY, CDR2 FYNNEI. The CDR3 sequence is 13 residues long. Written as DNA, the CDR3 is TGTGCCAGCAGCCGACTACTCAACAATGAGCAGTTCTTC. Protein sequence: CASSRLLNNEQFF.

Only one count was recorded for this clone. The chain employs TRBV6-6 and TRBJ1-1; 11 bases fit TRBD1. Germline values: CDR1 MNHNY, CDR2 SVGAGI (reference sequence). CDR3 length: 15 residues. V gave up 7 bases and J gave up 1 base; unmatched junction bases: 5. The CDR3 bases are TGTGCCAGCACCGGGACAGGGGGGGAGAACACTGAAGCTTTCTTT. Its translation: CASTGTGGENTEAFF.

This chain connects TRBV27 to TRBJ2-7, with 10 bases aligning to TRBD2. The CDR3 extends over 14 amino acids. CDR1 and CDR2 from the germline V gene are MNHEY and SMNVEV (reference sequence). V lost 4 bases to trimming and J lost 5 bases; unmatched junction nucleotides: 5. The CDR3 DNA reads TGTGCCAGCAGTTCGAGACTAGCGGGCCACGAGCAGTACTTC. Amino acids: CASSSRLAGHEQYF.

Only one count was recorded for this clone. The gene calls are TRBV6-5 and TRBJ2-1, with 11 positions matching TRBD2. V lost 6 bases and J lost 7; bases outside the gene matches: 8. Germline CDR1 is MNHEY and CDR2 is SVGAGI. CDR3 length: 15 amino acids. The CDR3 nucleotides read TGTGCCAGCAGCGTGACTAGCGGGGCAAGGAATGAGCAGTTCTTC. The encoded protein is CASSVTSGARNEQFF.

This clone turned up a few times. The CDR3 sequence: CSAREMETQYF. In DNA form, the CDR3 reads TGCAGTGCTAGGGAGATGGAGACCCAGTACTTC. The chain carries TRBV20-1 and TRBJ2-5; D is unresolved. The CDR3 loop spans 11 amino acids. CDR1 and CDR2 from the germline V gene are DFQATT and SNEGSKA (reference sequence). With 3 bases removed from V and 5 bases from J, the gap between germline ends came to 7 bases.

The V gene is TRBV11-1, the J gene TRBJ2-3; 10 bases agree with TRBD2. In germline, CDR1 is SGHAT, CDR2 FQDESV (reference sequence). V was clipped by 3 bases and J by 4 bases; unmatched bases: 4. The CDR3 loop spans 15 amino acids. The CDR3, as DNA: TGTGCCAGCAGCTTTCAAGCGGGGGGGCCAGATACGCAGTATTTT. The encoded protein is CASSFQAGGPDTQYF.